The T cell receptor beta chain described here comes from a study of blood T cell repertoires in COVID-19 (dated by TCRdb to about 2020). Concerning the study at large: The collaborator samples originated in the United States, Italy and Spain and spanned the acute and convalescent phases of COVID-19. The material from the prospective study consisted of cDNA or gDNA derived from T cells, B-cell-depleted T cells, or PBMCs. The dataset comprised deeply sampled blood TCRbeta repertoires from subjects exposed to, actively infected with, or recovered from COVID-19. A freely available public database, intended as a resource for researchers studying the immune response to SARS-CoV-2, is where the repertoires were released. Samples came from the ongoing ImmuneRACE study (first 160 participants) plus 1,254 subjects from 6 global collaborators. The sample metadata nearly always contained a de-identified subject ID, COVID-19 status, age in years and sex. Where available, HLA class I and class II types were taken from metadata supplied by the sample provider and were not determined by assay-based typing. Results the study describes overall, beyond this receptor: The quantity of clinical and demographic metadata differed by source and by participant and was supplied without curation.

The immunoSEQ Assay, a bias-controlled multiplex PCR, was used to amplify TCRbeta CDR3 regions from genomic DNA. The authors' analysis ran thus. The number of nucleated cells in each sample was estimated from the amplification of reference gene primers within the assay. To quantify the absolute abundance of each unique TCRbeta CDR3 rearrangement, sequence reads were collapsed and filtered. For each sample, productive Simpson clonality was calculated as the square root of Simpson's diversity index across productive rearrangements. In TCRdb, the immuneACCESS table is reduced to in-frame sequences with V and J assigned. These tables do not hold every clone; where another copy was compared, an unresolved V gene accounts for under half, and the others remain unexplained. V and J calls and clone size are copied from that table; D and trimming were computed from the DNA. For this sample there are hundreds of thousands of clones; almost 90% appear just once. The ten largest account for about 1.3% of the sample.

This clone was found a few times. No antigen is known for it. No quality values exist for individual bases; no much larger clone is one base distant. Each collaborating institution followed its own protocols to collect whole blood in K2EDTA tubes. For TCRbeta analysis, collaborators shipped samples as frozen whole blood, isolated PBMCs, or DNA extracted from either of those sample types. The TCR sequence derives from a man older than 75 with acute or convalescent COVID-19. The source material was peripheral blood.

The CDR3 amino acid sequence is: CASRWGGQSNQPQHF. The sequenced DNA is TGTGCCAGTAGATGGGGGGGGCAGTCCAATCAGCCCCAGCATTTT. The chain links TRBV19 with TRBJ1-5; a tentative D call is TRBD1 (6 bases match). Taken from the germline V gene (reference sequence), the CDR1 and CDR2 loops are LNHDA and SQIVND. V loses 6 bases, J loses 3 bases, and the germline ends lie 15 bases apart. The CDR3 runs 15 amino acids, cysteine and phenylalanine included. Only the CDR3 part of the read is kept: 45 bases, read in frame from the first base.